A selection of T cell receptor beta chains follows, all from one sample in a study of radiation and T cells in renal cell carcinoma. Clones were read by immunoSEQ multiplex PCR, and TCRdb kept only the in-frame ones, dropping some. The top ten hold 5.8% of the sample, which has about 120,000 clones, 65% to 85% seen once. Sequencing was performed on blood, taken from a patient whose treatment included radiotherapy and nephrectomy. These receptors were taken from a man over 45 with renal cell carcinoma. The CDR3 runs from the conserved cysteine through the conserved F or W. A D gene is named only where the DNA matches it firmly. Where a row states a size, it is once, few, many or the class of an expanded clone; other rows omit it.

V gene	J gene	D gene	clone size	CDR3 protein	CDR3 DNA
TRBV6-5	TRBJ1-6	TRBD1	.	CASSVTGTGDSPLHF	TGTGCCAGCAGTGTAACCGGGACAGGGGATTCACCCCTCCACTTT
TRBV2	TRBJ1-2	TRBD1	.	CATPRQGTYGYTF	TGTGCCACCCCCAGACAGGGAACCTATGGCTACACCTTC
TRBV19	TRBJ2-6	TRBD1	.	CASSVPGTGGISGANVLTF	TGTGCCAGTAGCGTTCCCGGGACAGGGGGGATCTCTGGGGCCAACGTCCTGACTTTC
TRBV19	TRBJ2-7	.	.	CASSIEWQGRAEQYF	TGTGCCAGTAGTATAGAGTGGCAGGGGCGAGCCGAGCAGTACTTC
TRBV7-2	TRBJ2-3	.	.	CASSFQGGGDTQYF	TGTGCCAGCAGCTTCCAAGGGGGTGGAGATACGCAGTATTTT
TRBV6-1	TRBJ1-1	.	.	CASRGVVPEAFF	TGTGCCAGCAGGGGAGTAGTCCCTGAAGCTTTCTTT
TRBV5-1	TRBJ2-1	.	.	CASSLLHQWPYNEQFF	TGCGCCAGCAGCTTGTTACATCAATGGCCCTACAATGAGCAGTTCTTC
TRBV6-5	TRBJ1-3	.	.	CASSSSDSGNTIYF	TGTGCCAGCAGTAGCTCCGACTCTGGAAACACCATATATTTT
TRBV6-5	TRBJ2-7	.	.	CASSKPGHGGYEQYF	TGTGCCAGCAGTAAACCGGGACACGGAGGCTACGAGCAGTACTTC
TRBV11-2	TRBJ1-1	.	.	CASSFQVANTEAFF	TGTGCCAGCAGCTTTCAGGTAGCGAACACTGAAGCTTTCTTT
TRBV7-9	TRBJ1-1	.	.	CASSTPSTEAFF	TGTGCCAGCAGCACCCCAAGCACTGAAGCTTTCTTT
TRBV27	TRBJ2-7	TRBD1	once	CASSLSDRNYYEQYF	TGTGCCAGCAGTTTGTCGGACAGGAATTATTACGAGCAGTACTTC
TRBV28	TRBJ1-1	.	once	CASSLRRTPGGNTEAFF	TGTGCCAGCAGTTTACGCCGGACCCCCGGTGGGAACACTGAAGCTTTCTTT
TRBV12-5	TRBJ2-3	TRBD1	.	CASGQGQGGTTDTQYF	TGTGCTAGTGGTCAGGGACAGGGGGGGACCACAGATACGCAGTATTTT
TRBV7-2	TRBJ1-1	.	.	CASSFSGVNTEAFF	TGTGCCAGCAGCTTTTCAGGGGTGAACACTGAAGCTTTCTTT
TRBV7-9	TRBJ1-2	.	.	CASSLYDSNYGYTF	TGTGCCAGCAGCCTCTATGACTCTAACTATGGCTACACCTTC
TRBV28	TRBJ2-7	.	.	CASRDGSSYEQYF	TGTGCCAGCCGCGACGGGTCCTCCTACGAGCAGTACTTC
TRBV5-4	TRBJ2-3	TRBD2	.	CASSLGTSGGASTDTQYF	TGTGCCAGCAGCTTGGGGACTAGCGGGGGGGCGAGCACAGATACGCAGTATTTT
TRBV7-8	TRBJ2-7	.	.	CASSSGHTYEQYF	TGTGCCAGCAGCTCGGGCCATACCTACGAGCAGTACTTC
TRBV9	TRBJ1-1	.	.	CASSPLPDTNTEAFF	TGTGCCAGCAGCCCCCTTCCCGACACGAACACTGAAGCTTTCTTT
TRBV5-5	TRBJ1-1	.	.	CASSSLSYFGQSMNTEAFF	TGTGCCAGCAGCTCCCTATCATACTTCGGACAGTCCATGAACACTGAAGCTTTCTTT
TRBV7-2	TRBJ1-2	.	.	CASSPDGLVGDNYGYTF	TGTGCCAGCAGCCCAGACGGGTTGGTAGGTGACAACTATGGCTACACCTTC
TRBV7-9	TRBJ1-2	.	.	CASSPPGQLYGYTF	TGTGCCAGCAGCCCACCCGGGCAACTCTATGGCTACACCTTC
TRBV7-2	TRBJ2-1	.	.	CASSPYVGGPRDEQFF	TGTGCCAGCAGCCCATACGTGGGGGGGCCTAGGGATGAGCAGTTCTTC
TRBV4-3	TRBJ1-4	.	.	CASSQTGTAQGLFF	TGCGCCAGCAGCCAAACCGGGACCGCCCAGGGGCTGTTTTTT
TRBV6-1	TRBJ2-4	.	once	CASSESGGIGAKNIQYF	TGTGCCAGCAGTGAAAGTGGGGGGATCGGGGCCAAAAACATTCAGTACTTC
TRBV10-3	TRBJ1-2	.	.	CAISEPIGPDSLSYTF	TGTGCCATCAGTGAGCCTATCGGGCCAGACAGCCTCAGCTACACCTTC
TRBV5-8	TRBJ1-1	TRBD1	few	CASDWGGQDTEAFF	TGTGCCAGCGACTGGGGGGGACAGGACACTGAAGCTTTCTTT
TRBV7-9	TRBJ2-1	TRBD2	.	CASSYNGLAGNNEQFF	TGTGCCAGCAGCTACAACGGACTAGCGGGGAACAATGAGCAGTTCTTC
TRBV19	TRBJ1-1	.	.	CASSITRNTEAFF	TGTGCCAGTAGTATAACAAGGAACACTGAAGCTTTCTTT
TRBV28	TRBJ2-2	.	.	CASESPTNTGELFF	TGTGCCAGCGAATCGCCAACGAACACCGGGGAGCTGTTTTTT